The rows below give T cell receptor beta chains drawn from one sample of a study of cytomegalovirus exposure and HLA in healthy donors. Assay used: immunoSEQ multiplex PCR; TCRdb lists only in-frame clones, some missing. The sample has more than 150,000 clones; around 80% are singletons. Input material: PBMCs. All receptors derive from a young woman in good health and CMV-seronegative. Both conserved end residues are trimmed from each CDR3.

V: TRBV15
CDR3: ATSSDSWEQY

V: TRBV6-5
CDR3: ASSRRGWGTEAF

V: TRBV7-9
CDR3: ASSSLRAGTGRSDEQY

V: TRBV27
CDR3: ASSGSLETQY

V: TRBV10-3
CDR3: AISGAGGGYT

V: TRBV2
CDR3: ASRWAGTASDTQY

V: TRBV9
CDR3: ASSPGTSPYNEQF

V: TRBV7-9
CDR3: ASSSAGQGLGNTIY

V: TRBV10-3
CDR3: AIGRQGGNNEQF

V: TRBV5-1
CDR3: ASSGQSANTGELF

V: TRBV18
CDR3: ASSPRSGGPNQPQH

V: TRBV28
CDR3: ASSKGGAATNEKLF

V: TRBV7-9
CDR3: ASSLRSTNGYT

V: TRBV7-9
CDR3: ASSSSGISGNTIY

V: TRBV19
CDR3: ASSTGGGPETQY

V: TRBV27
CDR3: ASRRVSSYNSPLH

V: TRBV7-9
CDR3: ASSRGNEKLF

V: TRBV5-6
CDR3: GAGHRGADTQY

V: TRBV5-1
CDR3: ASSLGGRGNGPANYEQY

V: TRBV6-5
CDR3: ASSYSDASGAQY

V: TRBV28
CDR3: ASIQGGGGYYGYT

V: TRBV6-5
CDR3: ASSLSSGVGEQY

V: TRBV6-6
CDR3: ASSTGQGAGGYT

V: TRBV10-3
CDR3: AIRGTGDEKLF

V: TRBV5-1
CDR3: ASSLGGGATEAF

V: TRBV5-4
CDR3: ASSLSADDYGYT

V: TRBV28
CDR3: ASKVGQTTRGYT

V: TRBV6-5
CDR3: ASGQIEGNEQF

V: TRBV28
CDR3: ASRKQGTEAF

V: TRBV6-6
CDR3: ASSFKDSPGGYT

V: TRBV6-4
CDR3: ASSVAGASDTQY

V: TRBV4-1
CDR3: ASSFKGGVNTEAF

V: TRBV27
CDR3: ASSSSSEGQVSTANTEAF

V: TRBV18
CDR3: ASSPLYTGALATEAF

V: TRBV11-2
CDR3: ASSFTTSSTDTQY

V: TRBV10-2
CDR3: ASRLAGPREQY

V: TRBV4-1
CDR3: ASSQAGGGGNQPQH

V: TRBV28
CDR3: ASRSDRMSNQPQH

V: TRBV6-1
CDR3: ASSDPARGFSGYEQY

V: TRBV6-5
CDR3: ASSPGTTLYEQY

V: TRBV11-3
CDR3: ASSGGASTNEKLF

V: TRBV6-5
CDR3: ASSYSYEGGNTIY

V: TRBV6-4
CDR3: ASSDVAGVNSPLH

V: TRBV7-8
CDR3: ASSSGTGKLF

V: TRBV10-1
CDR3: PMGGPSSGNTIY

V: TRBV19
CDR3: ASSTTRVTGGAGYGYT

V: TRBV5-1
CDR3: ASSRIEGAGEQF

V: TRBV11-3
CDR3: ASSSLTGNRELF